This is a list of T cell receptor beta chains from one sample in a study of cytomegalovirus exposure and HLA in healthy donors. Clones were sequenced by immunoSEQ multiplex PCR, and TCRdb holds only the in-frame ones, with some missing. The sample has 83,000 or so clones, more than 75% seen once. The sample taken for sequencing was PBMCs. All receptors derive from a woman in her forties in good health and CMV-seropositive. Both conserved end residues are part of each CDR3. The D gene is left open where the match is weak. Size tells how often a clone was seen (once, few, many) or the class of an expanded clone, and some rows leave it out.

d_gene,v_gene,abundance,j_gene,CDR3aa,CDR3nt
TRBD1,TRBV7-9,-,TRBJ1-3,CASSMTGGSGNTIYF,TGTGCCAGCAGCATGACAGGGGGCTCTGGAAACACCATATATTTT
-,TRBV4-3,-,TRBJ1-1,CASSQEGLANTEAFF,TGCGCCAGCAGCCAAGAGGGACTCGCGAACACTGAAGCTTTCTTT
-,TRBV5-1,-,TRBJ1-2,CASSFVGASFSNYGYTF,TGCGCCAGCAGCTTCGTAGGGGCCTCCTTCTCTAACTATGGCTACACCTTC
TRBD1,TRBV7-8,-,TRBJ2-7,CASSSDRVLEEQYF,TGTGCCAGCAGCTCCGACAGGGTTCTCGAGGAGCAGTACTTC
TRBD1,TRBV25-1,-,TRBJ1-2,CASSDLSRQGEKGYTF,TGTGCCAGCAGTGACTTATCTCGACAGGGCGAGAAGGGCTACACCTTC
-,TRBV6-1,-,TRBJ2-5,CASRTTSGQETQYF,TGTGCCAGCAGAACGACATCGGGGCAAGAGACCCAGTACTTC
TRBD1,TRBV2,-,TRBJ1-5,CASTLGQGNQPQHF,TGTGCCAGCACTTTGGGACAGGGGAATCAGCCCCAGCATTTT
-,TRBV27,-,TRBJ1-1,CASSLSTGSDTEAFF,TGTGCCAGCAGTTTATCCACAGGGTCGGACACTGAAGCTTTCTTT
TRBD1,TRBV5-1,few,TRBJ1-1,CASSLRTGLNTEAFF,TGCGCCAGCAGCTTGAGGACAGGACTCAACACTGAAGCTTTCTTT
TRBD1,TRBV29-1,-,TRBJ2-7,CSGGTGSLDEQYF,TGCAGCGGCGGGACAGGATCTCTCGACGAGCAGTACTTC
-,TRBV29-1,-,TRBJ1-2,CSAIRAGTNYGYTF,TGCAGCGCTATAAGAGCGGGGACTAACTATGGCTACACCTTC